A selection of T cell receptor beta chains follows, all from one sample in a study of T-cell memory formation after mild COVID-19. MiXCR was run by TCRdb on the 5' RACE reads, yielding one entry per CDR3 protein. The table has over 55,000 distinct CDR3 sequences, more than 8% seen once. Specimen: PBMCs or a T cell subset sorted from them (not recorded which). The receptor source for this set is a man aged 18 to 35 who had mild COVID-19 (a few samples of this study predate the infection). Cell type and time point are not known. CDR3s include the opening cysteine and the closing phenylalanine or tryptophan. Each record gives: V gene, D gene, CDR3 length, clone size, J gene, CDR3 DNA, CDR3 protein. A D gene is named only where the DNA matches it firmly. The listing skips clone size in some rows; elsewhere it reads once, few, many or a size class.

v_gene: TRBV20-1
d_gene: TRBD1
len: 14
abundance: many
j_gene: TRBJ2-7
CDR3nt: TGCAGTGCTAGACAGACAGGGTCGGGTTACGAGCAGTACTTC
CDR3aa: CSARQTGSGYEQYF

v_gene: TRBV18
d_gene: .
len: 15
abundance: many
j_gene: TRBJ2-2
CDR3nt: TGTGCCAGCTCACCATCCAGGGAATTCACCGGGGAGCTGTTTTTT
CDR3aa: CASSPSREFTGELFF

v_gene: TRBV13
d_gene: .
len: 15
abundance: many
j_gene: TRBJ2-3
CDR3nt: TGTGCCAGCAGCCTGCGGATGGCCTACACAGATACGCAGTATTTT
CDR3aa: CASSLRMAYTDTQYF

v_gene: TRBV5-1
d_gene: TRBD2
len: 16
abundance: .
j_gene: TRBJ2-1
CDR3nt: TGCGCCAGCAAGACTAGCGGGGGGGCGGCCTACAATGAGCAGTTCTTC
CDR3aa: CASKTSGGAAYNEQFF

v_gene: TRBV4-2
d_gene: .
len: 14
abundance: .
j_gene: TRBJ2-7
CDR3nt: TGTGCCAGCAGCCAAGATCTCCGTGGGACCGAGCAGTACTTC
CDR3aa: CASSQDLRGTEQYF

v_gene: TRBV6-4
d_gene: TRBD2
len: 14
abundance: few
j_gene: TRBJ2-1
CDR3nt: TGTGCCAGCAGTGTTCAGGCTAGCGGCAATGAGCAGTTCTTC
CDR3aa: CASSVQASGNEQFF

v_gene: TRBV27
d_gene: .
len: 13
abundance: few
j_gene: TRBJ1-4
CDR3nt: TGTGCCAGCAGTTTAGAAAGGAATGAAAAACTGTTTTTT
CDR3aa: CASSLERNEKLFF

v_gene: TRBV24-1
d_gene: .
len: 14
abundance: .
j_gene: TRBJ2-2
CDR3nt: TGTGCCACCAGTGATCCCTTCCCGCCCGGGGAGCTGTTTTTT
CDR3aa: CATSDPFPPGELFF

v_gene: TRBV5-1
d_gene: .
len: 13
abundance: .
j_gene: TRBJ1-2
CDR3nt: TGCGCCAGCAGACCAGAGTTCTACGGAGGCTACACCTTC
CDR3aa: CASRPEFYGGYTF

v_gene: TRBV29-1
d_gene: .
len: 15
abundance: .
j_gene: TRBJ2-7
CDR3nt: TGCAGCGCATGGGGCCGGACAGATTCAAGCTACGAGCAGTACTTC
CDR3aa: CSAWGRTDSSYEQYF

v_gene: TRBV4-3
d_gene: .
len: 13
abundance: .
j_gene: TRBJ1-5
CDR3nt: TGCGCCAGCAGCCAACAGGAGGATCAGCCCCAGCATTTT
CDR3aa: CASSQQEDQPQHF

v_gene: TRBV7-8
d_gene: TRBD2
len: 15
abundance: many
j_gene: TRBJ2-5
CDR3nt: TGTGCCAGCAGCCCTGGACTAGCGGGCGGGGAGACCCAGTACTTC
CDR3aa: CASSPGLAGGETQYF

v_gene: TRBV7-3
d_gene: .
len: 14
abundance: many
j_gene: TRBJ2-3
CDR3nt: TGTGCCAGCAGCCAGGGACCTCAAGGGGATACGCAGTATTTT
CDR3aa: CASSQGPQGDTQYF

v_gene: TRBV25-1
d_gene: .
len: 12
abundance: .
j_gene: TRBJ1-2
CDR3nt: TGTGCCAGCATGAACAGGGCCGATGGCTACACCTTC
CDR3aa: CASMNRADGYTF

v_gene: TRBV24-1
d_gene: TRBD2
len: 14
abundance: few
j_gene: TRBJ2-3
CDR3nt: TGTGCCACCAGTACTAGCGGGGGGACAGATACGCAGTATTTT
CDR3aa: CATSTSGGTDTQYF

v_gene: TRBV20-1
d_gene: .
len: 16
abundance: few
j_gene: TRBJ1-5
CDR3nt: TGCAGTGCTAGAGACCACCCAGGGAGCAGCAATCAGCCCCAGCATTTT
CDR3aa: CSARDHPGSSNQPQHF

v_gene: TRBV12-3/TRBV12-4
d_gene: TRBD1
len: 14
abundance: .
j_gene: TRBJ1-1
CDR3nt: TGTGCCAGCAGACGCAATGACAGGGGTGCGGAAGCTTTCTTT
CDR3aa: CASRRNDRGAEAFF

v_gene: TRBV4-3
d_gene: .
len: 15
abundance: few
j_gene: TRBJ2-5
CDR3nt: TGCGCCAGCAGCCAAGAACCCACAGGACAAGAGACCCAGTACTTC
CDR3aa: CASSQEPTGQETQYF

v_gene: TRBV5-5
d_gene: .
len: 12
abundance: .
j_gene: TRBJ2-5
CDR3nt: TGTGCCAGCAGCTTGGGGCAGGTGGCCCAGTACTTC
CDR3aa: CASSLGQVAQYF

v_gene: TRBV12-3/TRBV12-4
d_gene: TRBD2
len: 15
abundance: .
j_gene: TRBJ2-3
CDR3nt: TGTGCCAGCAGGATAGCGGGGGGCGGCACAGATACGCAGTATTTT
CDR3aa: CASRIAGGGTDTQYF

v_gene: TRBV7-2
d_gene: .
len: 17
abundance: many
j_gene: TRBJ2-3
CDR3nt: TGTGCCAGCAGCCGACAAAAGGGCAGGGGGGCTAGGGATACGCAGTATTTT
CDR3aa: CASSRQKGRGARDTQYF

v_gene: TRBV29-1
d_gene: .
len: 14
abundance: few
j_gene: TRBJ2-5
CDR3nt: TGCAGCGTTGAAGGGTTAGGGGGGCTGGAGACCCAGTACTTC
CDR3aa: CSVEGLGGLETQYF

v_gene: TRBV6-2/TRBV6-3
d_gene: .
len: 14
abundance: .
j_gene: TRBJ1-4
CDR3nt: TGTGCCAGCAGTTACGGGGCTAAAGCGGAAAAACTGTTTTTT
CDR3aa: CASSYGAKAEKLFF

v_gene: TRBV5-1
d_gene: .
len: 15
abundance: few
j_gene: TRBJ2-6
CDR3nt: TGCGCCAGCAGCTCTGACCCCTCTGGGGCCAACGTCCTGACTTTC
CDR3aa: CASSSDPSGANVLTF

v_gene: TRBV10-3
d_gene: TRBD2
len: 13
abundance: few
j_gene: TRBJ2-7
CDR3nt: TGTGCCATCCGAATAGCGGGTGCATACGAGCAGTACTTC
CDR3aa: CAIRIAGAYEQYF

v_gene: TRBV6-2/TRBV6-3
d_gene: .
len: 15
abundance: few
j_gene: TRBJ1-1
CDR3nt: TGTGCCAGCAGTTACGCAGAAACAGGATTGACTGAAGCTTTCTTT
CDR3aa: CASSYAETGLTEAFF

v_gene: TRBV6-5
d_gene: TRBD1
len: 15
abundance: few
j_gene: TRBJ1-5
CDR3nt: TGTGCCAGCAGTGCCCACAGGGGAACGGATCAGCCCCAGCATTTT
CDR3aa: CASSAHRGTDQPQHF

v_gene: TRBV29-1
d_gene: .
len: 14
abundance: .
j_gene: TRBJ2-2
CDR3nt: TGCAGCGTTTGGGTCGGACTTAACACCGGGGAGCTGTTTTTT
CDR3aa: CSVWVGLNTGELFF

v_gene: TRBV12-3/TRBV12-4
d_gene: .
len: 13
abundance: few
j_gene: TRBJ2-7
CDR3nt: TGTGCCAGCAGTTTAAGTTTTACAGACGAGCAGTACTTC
CDR3aa: CASSLSFTDEQYF

v_gene: TRBV9
d_gene: .
len: 15
abundance: .
j_gene: TRBJ2-3
CDR3nt: TGTGCCAGCAGTGAAGTAGCGACTTCTTGGGGTACGCAGTATTTT
CDR3aa: CASSEVATSWGTQYF

v_gene: TRBV10-3
d_gene: TRBD1
len: 13
abundance: many
j_gene: TRBJ2-7
CDR3nt: TGTGCCATTAGGACAGGGGGACCGAATGAGCAGTACTTC
CDR3aa: CAIRTGGPNEQYF

v_gene: TRBV10-3
d_gene: TRBD1
len: 13
abundance: .
j_gene: TRBJ1-2
CDR3nt: TGTGCCACTCACAGGGGTGCAGGGTCCGGCTACACCTTC
CDR3aa: CATHRGAGSGYTF

v_gene: TRBV7-2
d_gene: TRBD2
len: 16
abundance: many
j_gene: TRBJ2-1
CDR3nt: TGTGCCAGCAGCTTAAGGGGGATGGCGGGGGGCGATGAGCAGTTCTTC
CDR3aa: CASSLRGMAGGDEQFF

v_gene: TRBV7-9
d_gene: TRBD1
len: 13
abundance: .
j_gene: TRBJ1-1
CDR3nt: TGTGCCAGCAGCTCCAGGGGGTACACTGAAGCTTTCTTT
CDR3aa: CASSSRGYTEAFF

v_gene: TRBV7-9
d_gene: .
len: 15
abundance: many
j_gene: TRBJ1-4
CDR3nt: TGTGCCAGCAGCTTAGGAGGCTCCTGGGGTGAAAAACTGTTTTTT
CDR3aa: CASSLGGSWGEKLFF

v_gene: TRBV7-3
d_gene: .
len: 14
abundance: .
j_gene: TRBJ1-1
CDR3nt: TGTGCCAGCAGCGCGACAACAGGGATAGCTGAAGCTTTCTTT
CDR3aa: CASSATTGIAEAFF

v_gene: TRBV5-1
d_gene: .
len: 15
abundance: few
j_gene: TRBJ2-2
CDR3nt: TGCGCCAGCAGCTGGGGGGCACGGACCACCGGGGAGCTGTTTTTT
CDR3aa: CASSWGARTTGELFF

v_gene: TRBV4-2
d_gene: TRBD2
len: 19
abundance: .
j_gene: TRBJ2-3
CDR3nt: TGTGCCAGCAGCCAAGATATCGTTTTGGGGACTAGCGGGGCCCTAGCGCAGTATTTT
CDR3aa: CASSQDIVLGTSGALAQYF

v_gene: TRBV11-3
d_gene: .
len: 16
abundance: .
j_gene: TRBJ2-3
CDR3nt: TGTGCCAGCAGCTCATCCTTTGGGGGAGACACAGATACGCAGTATTTT
CDR3aa: CASSSSFGGDTDTQYF

v_gene: TRBV7-2
d_gene: TRBD2
len: 16
abundance: few
j_gene: TRBJ2-3
CDR3nt: TGTGCCAGCAGCCCCCGACTCCAAGCGGGGGCAGATACGCAGTATTTT
CDR3aa: CASSPRLQAGADTQYF

v_gene: TRBV12-3/TRBV12-4
d_gene: TRBD1
len: 14
abundance: few
j_gene: TRBJ1-6
CDR3nt: TGTGCCAGCAGTTTGACAGGGTTTGATTCACCCCTCCACTTT
CDR3aa: CASSLTGFDSPLHF

v_gene: TRBV15
d_gene: .
len: 11
abundance: .
j_gene: TRBJ2-5
CDR3nt: TGTGCCACCAGCTTTCAAGAGACCCAGTACTTC
CDR3aa: CATSFQETQYF

v_gene: TRBV6-4
d_gene: .
len: 15
abundance: many
j_gene: TRBJ2-1
CDR3nt: TGTGCCAGCAGTGACTCAGGGCGCTCCTACAATGAGCAGTTCTTC
CDR3aa: CASSDSGRSYNEQFF

v_gene: TRBV5-1
d_gene: TRBD1
len: 15
abundance: .
j_gene: TRBJ2-2
CDR3nt: TGCGCCAGCAGCCCCTCGACAGGGGGATCCGGGGAGCTGTTTTTT
CDR3aa: CASSPSTGGSGELFF

v_gene: TRBV20-1
d_gene: TRBD1
len: 15
abundance: .
j_gene: TRBJ1-6
CDR3nt: TGCAGTGCTAGACGGCAGGGGGCGCTTAATTCACCCCTCCACTTT
CDR3aa: CSARRQGALNSPLHF

v_gene: TRBV11-1
d_gene: .
len: 13
abundance: many
j_gene: TRBJ2-1
CDR3nt: TGTGCCAGCAGCTCGGGGACTTACAATGAGCAGTTCTTC
CDR3aa: CASSSGTYNEQFF

v_gene: TRBV5-1
d_gene: TRBD1
len: 14
abundance: .
j_gene: TRBJ2-1
CDR3nt: TGCGCCAGCAGCCCGGGACAGGGCCACAATGAGCAGTTCTTC
CDR3aa: CASSPGQGHNEQFF

v_gene: TRBV18
d_gene: .
len: 12
abundance: many
j_gene: TRBJ2-7
CDR3nt: TGTGCCAGCTCACGCGAATCCTACGAGCAGTACTTC
CDR3aa: CASSRESYEQYF

v_gene: TRBV7-7
d_gene: .
len: 11
abundance: many
j_gene: TRBJ2-3
CDR3nt: TGTGCCAGCACCGAAGCAGATACGCAGTATTTT
CDR3aa: CASTEADTQYF

v_gene: TRBV14
d_gene: .
len: 14
abundance: many
j_gene: TRBJ2-7
CDR3nt: TGTGCCAGCAGCCAAGGCAGAGAGAACTACGAGCAGTACTTC
CDR3aa: CASSQGRENYEQYF